These 5 T cell receptor beta chains were sequenced from one sample in a study of type 1 regulatory T cells. TCRdb redid the calling of the reads with MiXCR, one entry per CDR3 protein. The sample has approximately 100,000 distinct CDR3 sequences; 30% to 35% are singletons. Sequencing was carried out using CD4+ T cells, either the whole sample or a sorted fraction (not recorded which). Every receptor here comes from a human donor in good health.

This clonotype has just a few counts. The gene calls are TRBV19 and TRBJ2-5; D not certain. Germline CDR1 LNHDA, CDR2 SQIVND (reference sequence). The V end was cut by 10 bases, the J end by 4 bases, with 16 bases between. The CDR3 sequence is 13 residues long. CDR3 residues: CATKAPFGETQYF. The CDR3 nucleotides read TGTGCCACCAAGGCCCCTTTCGGAGAGACCCAGTACTTC.

This clonotype was counted only a few times. The chain recombines TRBV10-3 with TRBJ2-7; TRBD1 agrees at 12 bases. J gave up 7 bases and V 7 bases, and 5 bases lay outside the gene matches. CDR1 is ENHRY and CDR2 is SYGVKD in the germline V gene. CDR3 length: 13 residues. The CDR3 reads CAIKGTGGWEQYF. CDR3 nucleotide sequence: TGTGCCATCAAAGGGACAGGGGGCTGGGAGCAGTACTTC.

V and J are TRBV19 and TRBJ1-4; unclear D gene. CDR3 size: 12 residues. Germline CDR1 is LNHDA and CDR2 is SQIVND (reference sequence). With 3 bases removed from V and 8 bases from J, the gap between germline ends came to 7 bases. CDR3 sequence (DNA): TGTGCCAGTAGTATCTGGCAGGAAAAACTGTTTTTT. This sequence encodes CASSIWQEKLFF.

J is TRBJ1-4 and V is TRBV27; a possible D gene is TRBD1 (5 bases). V gave up 5 bases and J gave up 0 bases, with 10 bases separating them. Germline assignment: CDR1 MNHEY and CDR2 SMNVEV (reference sequence). The CDR3 totals 15 residues. The CDR3: CASSGSGTTNEKLFF. The CDR3, as DNA: TGTGCCAGCAGTGGATCAGGGACAACTAATGAAAAACTGTTTTTT.

V gene TRBV12-3 or TRBV12-4 combines with J gene TRBJ2-7, with TRBD1 identical over 8 bases. J was trimmed by 1 base and V by 5 bases; bases with no gene match: 10. The CDR3 has 16 amino acids. CDR3 loop: CASSQQPGQDSYEQYF. The CDR3 coding sequence is TGTGCCAGCAGTCAACAACCGGGACAGGATTCCTACGAGCAGTACTTC.